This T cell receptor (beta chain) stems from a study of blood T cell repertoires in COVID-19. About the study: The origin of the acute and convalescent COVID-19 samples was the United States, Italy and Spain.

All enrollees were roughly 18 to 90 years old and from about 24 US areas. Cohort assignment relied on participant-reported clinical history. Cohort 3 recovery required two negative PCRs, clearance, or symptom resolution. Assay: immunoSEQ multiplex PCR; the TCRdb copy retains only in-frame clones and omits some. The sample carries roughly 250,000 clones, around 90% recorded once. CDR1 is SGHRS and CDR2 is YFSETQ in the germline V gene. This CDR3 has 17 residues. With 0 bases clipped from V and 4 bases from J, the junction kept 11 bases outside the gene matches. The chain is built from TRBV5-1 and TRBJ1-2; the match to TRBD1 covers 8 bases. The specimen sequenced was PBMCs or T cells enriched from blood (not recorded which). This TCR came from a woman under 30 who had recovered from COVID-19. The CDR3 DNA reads TGCGCCAGCAGCTTGGGGCACCGGACAGGGTTGCTCTATGGCTACACCTTC. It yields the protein CASSLGHRTGLLYGYTF.